This note documents a single T cell receptor (beta chain) sequence. What it recognizes is unknown. This sample stems from a study of cytomegalovirus exposure and HLA in healthy donors. 60 Vbeta and 13 Jbeta primers were used in PCR. Profiled with immunoSEQ multiplex PCR; TCRdb holds only in-frame clones, not every one. The data show about 200,000 clones, 80% to 90% seen once. Study-wide results and limits: In a later analysis, an Asian-associated ancestry cluster reportedly showed fewer N-insertions than the 666-donor mean. A later analysis appeared to link common viral pathogens to several of the most significant clusters. TCR beta sequences numbering roughly 18,000 were associated with HLA alleles at 0.05 false discovery rate in a later analysis.

Germline V gene sequence: CDR1 MNHEY, CDR2 SVGAGI. The CDR3 has 14 residues. V shed 4 bases and J 2 bases; nucleotides not matched to a gene: 5. The source of this sequence is a man aged 30-40 years in good health and CMV-seronegative. The chain has TRBV6-5 and TRBJ2-7; 7 positions agree with TRBD1. Sequencing was performed on PBMCs. The CDR3 DNA is TGTGCCAGCAGTTCTGGACAGGCGGCCTACGAGCAGTACTTC. Its translation: CASSSGQAAYEQYF.